This T cell receptor (beta chain) was sequenced in a study of shared clonotypes between healthy human individuals. This clone is a singleton in its sample. Its antigen is unknown. Whole-study results and caveats: Sorted-subset samples were not fully sequenced, rarefaction indicated.

Clones were sequenced by immunoSEQ multiplex PCR, and TCRdb holds only the in-frame ones, with some missing. The data show 1,500,000 or so clones, approximately 98.5% seen once. The CDR3 totals 18 residues. V was clipped by 5 bases and J by 5 bases; unmatched bases: 21. The germline V gene encodes CDR1 SQVTM and CDR2 ANQGSEA. This sequence originates from a man younger than 45 in good health. The sample was naive CD4+ T cells sorted from blood. Subset specified: CD45RA+ positively selected. V is TRBV29-1 and J is TRBJ1-5; TRBD1 aligns across 7 bases. The CDR3 spells CSVLNRGSWLGLYQPQHF. The CDR3 nucleotides read TGCAGCGTTCTCAACAGGGGTAGTTGGCTCGGGCTGTATCAGCCCCAGCATTTT.